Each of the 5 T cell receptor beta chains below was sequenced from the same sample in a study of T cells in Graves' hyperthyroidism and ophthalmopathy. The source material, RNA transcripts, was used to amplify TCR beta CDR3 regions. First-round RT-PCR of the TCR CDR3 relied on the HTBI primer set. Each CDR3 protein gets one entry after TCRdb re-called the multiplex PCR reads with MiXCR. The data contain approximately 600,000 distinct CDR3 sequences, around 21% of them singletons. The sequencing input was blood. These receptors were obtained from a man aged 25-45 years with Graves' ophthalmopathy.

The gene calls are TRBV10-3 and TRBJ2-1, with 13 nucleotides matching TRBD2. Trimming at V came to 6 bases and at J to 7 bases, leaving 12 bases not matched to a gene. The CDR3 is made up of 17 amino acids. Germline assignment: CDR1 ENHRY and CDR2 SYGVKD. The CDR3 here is CAISDRGLAGVGNEQFF. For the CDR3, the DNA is TGTGCCATCAGCGATCGTGGACTAGCGGGAGTAGGGAATGAGCAGTTCTTC.

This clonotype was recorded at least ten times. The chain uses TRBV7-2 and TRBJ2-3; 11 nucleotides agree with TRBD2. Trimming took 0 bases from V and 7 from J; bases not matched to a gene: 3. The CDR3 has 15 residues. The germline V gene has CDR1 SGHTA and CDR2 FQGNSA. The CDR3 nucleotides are TGTGCCAGCAGCTTAGCTGCTAGCGGGAGGCATACGCAGTATTTT. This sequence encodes CASSLAASGRHTQYF.

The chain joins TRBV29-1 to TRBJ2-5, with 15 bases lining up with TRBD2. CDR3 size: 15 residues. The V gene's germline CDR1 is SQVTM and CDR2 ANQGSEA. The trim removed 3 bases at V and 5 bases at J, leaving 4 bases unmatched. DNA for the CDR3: TGCAGCGTTGACGGGACTAGCGGGAGGCGGGAGACCCAGTACTTC. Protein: CSVDGTSGRRETQYF.

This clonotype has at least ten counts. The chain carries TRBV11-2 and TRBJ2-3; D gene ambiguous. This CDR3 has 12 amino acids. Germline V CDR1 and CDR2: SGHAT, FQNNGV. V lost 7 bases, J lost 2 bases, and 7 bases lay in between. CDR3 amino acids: CASTPPTDTQYF. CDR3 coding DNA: TGTGCCAGCACTCCCCCCACAGATACGCAGTATTTT.

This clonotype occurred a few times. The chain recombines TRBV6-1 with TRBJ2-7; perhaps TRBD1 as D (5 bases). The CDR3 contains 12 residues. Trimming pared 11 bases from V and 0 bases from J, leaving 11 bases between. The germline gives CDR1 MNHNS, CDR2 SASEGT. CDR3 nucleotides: TGTGCCGCCTGGACACCCTCCTACGAGCAGTACTTC. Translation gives CAAWTPSYEQYF.